The T cell receptor (beta chain) under discussion was sequenced for a study of early T cells in non-severe SARS-CoV-2 infection. Overall study: Sequencing of bulk RNA from unsorted whole blood was done, without chain pairing. Study conclusions and caveats: VDJdb matching skewed toward anti-spike CD8 responses, missing private and CD4 specificities.

The CDR3 is 17 residues long. The V gene end was trimmed by 3 bases and the J gene end by 4 bases; junction bases not matched to a gene: 5. CDR1 is KGHDR and CDR2 is SFDVKD in the germline V gene. This clonotype has at least ten counts. The antigen remains unidentified. The protocol attached unique molecular identifiers to individual cDNA molecules. From the 5' RACE reads, TCRdb called clonotypes with MiXCR, one entry per CDR3 protein. This table has 25,000 to 30,000 distinct CDR3 sequences, more than 4% appearing once. This sequence was found in an adult who was a healthcare worker with PCR-confirmed SARS-CoV-2 infection or an uninfected control (not recorded which). V usage is TRBV24-1 and J usage is TRBJ2-1, with 13 bases fitting TRBD2. Sequences were obtained from whole blood. CDR3 bases: TGTGCCACCAGTGATCCCGGGACTAGCGGGGTGTACAATGAGCAGTTCTTC. This encodes CATSDPGTSGVYNEQFF.